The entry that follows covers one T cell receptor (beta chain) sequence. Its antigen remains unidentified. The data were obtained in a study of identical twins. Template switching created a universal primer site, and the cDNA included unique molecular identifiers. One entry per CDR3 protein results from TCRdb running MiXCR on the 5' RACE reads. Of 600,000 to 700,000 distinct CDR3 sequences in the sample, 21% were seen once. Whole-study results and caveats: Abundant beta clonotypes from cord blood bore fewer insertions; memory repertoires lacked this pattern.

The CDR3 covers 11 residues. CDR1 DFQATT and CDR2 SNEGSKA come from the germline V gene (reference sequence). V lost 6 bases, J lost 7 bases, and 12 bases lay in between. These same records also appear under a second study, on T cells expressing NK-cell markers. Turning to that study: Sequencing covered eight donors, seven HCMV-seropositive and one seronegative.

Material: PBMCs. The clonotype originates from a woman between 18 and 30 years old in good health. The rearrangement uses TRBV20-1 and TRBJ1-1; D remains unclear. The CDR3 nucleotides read TGCAGTGCGAGACACAGTTATGAAGCTTTCTTT. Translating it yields CSARHSYEAFF.